This T cell receptor (beta chain) was identified in a study of CD8+CD57+ T cells in acquired aplastic anemia. Background on the study: Each DNA sample taken from sorted CD4+ and CD8+ cells came to 3 to 4 ug on average.

The V end was cut by 3 bases, the J end by 1 base, with 5 bases between. The CDR3 is made up of 13 amino acids. In regard to this clonotype: Its antigen remains unidentified.

Genomic DNA provided the template from which TCR beta VDJ and CDR3 profiles were obtained. TCRdb ran MiXCR on the reads and lists one entry per CDR3 protein. This sample has some 190,000 distinct CDR3 sequences, with approximately 45% found just once. Study-wide points: Patients were compared with controls for CD8+ Simpson's diversity, and no significant difference emerged.

Material for sequencing was sorted CD4+, CD8+, or CD8+CD57+ T cells (not recorded which) from PBMCs. This clonotype originated in a human donor in good health. This chain connects TRBV12-3 or TRBV12-4 to TRBJ2-3; unclear D gene. The CDR3 sequence: CASSFPGTDTQYF. The CDR3, as DNA: TGTGCCAGCAGTTTCCCTGGCACAGATACGCAGTATTTT.